This T cell receptor beta chain was sequenced during a study of beta chain features in type 1 diabetes. Purities in excess of 98% were seen in all sorted populations. Trimming took off 3 bases at V and 1 base at J, with 6 bases between the two ends. This CDR3 is 13 amino acids long. Germline-derived CDR1 and CDR2 are KGHSH and LQKENI. Expressed TCRB transcripts were sequenced after all isolated RNA was converted to cDNA. Regulatory, naive and central memory T cell samples averaged approximately 3.8 million reads. Profiled with immunoSEQ multiplex PCR; TCRdb holds only in-frame clones, not every one. The sample lists a few hundred thousand clones, around 12% seen once, with about 0.01% in the top ten. Study results and limitations: TCRB CDR3s were moderately but significantly shorter in Type 1 diabetes patients in all four CD4+ subsets. Healthy donors had naive, central memory and Treg TCRB repertoires that appeared less similar than those seen among patients.

This clone was detected a few times. Its cognate antigen is unknown. J is TRBJ1-2 and V is TRBV18, with D hard to call. Sequenced: naive CD4+ T cells from blood. The origin of this receptor is a young woman with type 1 diabetes. This CDR3 is CASSPSVNYGYTF. The CDR3 DNA is TGTGCCAGCTCACCTTCGGTTAACTATGGCTACACCTTC. Using reference TRBV18 and TRBJ1-2 for the parts outside the CDR3, the full variable domain is NAGVMQNPRHLVRRRGQEARLRCSPMKGHSHVYWYRQLPEEGLKFMVYLQKENIIDESGMPKERFSAEFPKEGPSILRIQQVVRGDSAAYFCASSPSVNYGYTFGSGTRLTVV.